Listed below are T cell receptor beta chains from one sample, sequenced in a study of cytomegalovirus exposure and HLA in healthy donors. Data came from immunoSEQ multiplex PCR; TCRdb stores just in-frame clones and leaves some out. The record lists around 48,000 clones, of which the ten most abundant hold about 2.5%. The specimen sequenced was PBMCs. Every receptor here comes from a female donor in good health and CMV-seronegative. Both conserved end residues are part of each CDR3. The order of the fields is J gene, V gene, D gene, CDR3 DNA, CDR3 protein. A D gene is named only where the DNA matches it firmly.

j_gene: TRBJ1-2
v_gene: TRBV6-5
d_gene: TRBD1
CDR3nt: TGTGCCAGCAGTTACTCGAGCTGGGGACAGAGTTATGGCTACACCTTC
CDR3aa: CASSYSSWGQSYGYTF

j_gene: TRBJ1-2
v_gene: TRBV29-1
d_gene: -
CDR3nt: TGCAGCGTTGAAGATTTAAAAAAGTCAGGGTATGGCTACACCTTC
CDR3aa: CSVEDLKKSGYGYTF

j_gene: TRBJ2-1
v_gene: TRBV5-6
d_gene: TRBD2
CDR3nt: TGTGCCAGCAGCTCCCCGGGTAGCGGGGAACGGAATGAGCAGTTCTTC
CDR3aa: CASSSPGSGERNEQFF

j_gene: TRBJ2-7
v_gene: TRBV5-8
d_gene: -
CDR3nt: TGTGCCAGCAGCTTTGGGCCCCTCGCCGCCTACGAGCAGTACTTC
CDR3aa: CASSFGPLAAYEQYF

j_gene: TRBJ2-7
v_gene: TRBV7-9
d_gene: -
CDR3nt: TGTGCCAGCAGCTCTAGGGCAGGGGAGTCCTACGAGCAGTACTTC
CDR3aa: CASSSRAGESYEQYF

j_gene: TRBJ1-1
v_gene: TRBV5-1
d_gene: -
CDR3nt: TGCGCCAGCAGCTTAGCCGGGAAGAACACTGAAGCTTTCTTT
CDR3aa: CASSLAGKNTEAFF

j_gene: TRBJ1-4
v_gene: TRBV6-5
d_gene: TRBD1
CDR3nt: TGTGCCATCAATGGGACAGGGAGGCGTGAAAAACTGTTTTTT
CDR3aa: CAINGTGRREKLFF

j_gene: TRBJ1-2
v_gene: TRBV7-9
d_gene: -
CDR3nt: TGTGCCAGCAGCTTAAGCAATCCCTATGGCTACACCTTC
CDR3aa: CASSLSNPYGYTF

j_gene: TRBJ1-1
v_gene: TRBV7-9
d_gene: TRBD1
CDR3nt: TGTGCCAGCAGCTATCCAAAACAGGGGCTGGACACTGAAGCTTTCTTT
CDR3aa: CASSYPKQGLDTEAFF

j_gene: TRBJ2-3
v_gene: TRBV2
d_gene: -
CDR3nt: TGTGCCAGCAGCCCCAACAGGGCAGATACGCAGTATTTT
CDR3aa: CASSPNRADTQYF

j_gene: TRBJ2-5
v_gene: TRBV7-3
d_gene: TRBD1
CDR3nt: TGTGCCAGCAGCTCGCATCCGGGACAGAAAGAGACCCAGTACTTC
CDR3aa: CASSSHPGQKETQYF

j_gene: TRBJ2-1
v_gene: TRBV4-1
d_gene: TRBD1
CDR3nt: TGCGCCAGCAGCCAACAGGGGGCCCTCTACAATGAGCAGTTCTTC
CDR3aa: CASSQQGALYNEQFF

j_gene: TRBJ2-5
v_gene: TRBV30
d_gene: TRBD2
CDR3nt: TGTGCCTGGAGTGGAAGCGGGAGTACTCTAAGTGGGGAGACCCAGTACTTC
CDR3aa: CAWSGSGSTLSGETQYF

j_gene: TRBJ1-5
v_gene: TRBV19
d_gene: -
CDR3nt: TGTGCCAGTAGTATAGGGGGAGGGGGAAGCAATCAGCCCCAGCATTTT
CDR3aa: CASSIGGGGSNQPQHF

j_gene: TRBJ1-5
v_gene: TRBV18
d_gene: -
CDR3nt: TGTGCCAGCTCGCCGGAAATGGGGGGAAATAGCAATCAGCCCCAGCATTTT
CDR3aa: CASSPEMGGNSNQPQHF

j_gene: TRBJ2-7
v_gene: TRBV5-6
d_gene: TRBD1
CDR3nt: TGTGCCAGCAGCTGGGGGGGGACAGGGGGCCTCCCCGAGCAGTACTTC
CDR3aa: CASSWGGTGGLPEQYF

j_gene: TRBJ1-1
v_gene: TRBV15
d_gene: -
CDR3nt: TGTGCCACCAGCAGAGACGGCGGGGTTAACACTGAAGCTTTCTTT
CDR3aa: CATSRDGGVNTEAFF

j_gene: TRBJ2-7
v_gene: TRBV11-2
d_gene: -
CDR3nt: TGTGCCAGCAGCTACGGCTACGCCGGGAATTTGGTGTACTTC
CDR3aa: CASSYGYAGNLVYF

j_gene: TRBJ2-5
v_gene: TRBV11-3
d_gene: TRBD2
CDR3nt: TGTGCCAGCAGCCCTAGCGGGAGGGTGGAGACCCAGTACTTC
CDR3aa: CASSPSGRVETQYF

j_gene: TRBJ2-1
v_gene: TRBV2
d_gene: -
CDR3nt: TGTGCCAGCACCCTCACAAATACAGGGAATGAGCAGTTCTTC
CDR3aa: CASTLTNTGNEQFF

j_gene: TRBJ1-1
v_gene: TRBV27
d_gene: TRBD1
CDR3nt: TGTGCCAGCAGTTCCCAGAAAACCTCAGGGGGCACTGAAGCTTTCTTT
CDR3aa: CASSSQKTSGGTEAFF

j_gene: TRBJ1-2
v_gene: TRBV29-1
d_gene: -
CDR3nt: TGCAGCGTTAAAAGCGGTACGGGAGGCTACACCTTC
CDR3aa: CSVKSGTGGYTF

j_gene: TRBJ1-1
v_gene: TRBV9
d_gene: -
CDR3nt: TGTGCCAGCAGCGTATCCGGGGTGAGGAACACTGAAGCTTTCTTT
CDR3aa: CASSVSGVRNTEAFF